This T cell receptor (beta chain) was retrieved from a study of blood T cell repertoires in COVID-19. This CDR3 has 15 amino acids. Germline CDR1 ENHRY, CDR2 SYGVKD. With V trimmed by 2 bases and J by 4 bases, 4 bases remained unmatched. In the original analysis: The authors estimated nucleated cell counts from reference gene primer amplification. Measured with immunoSEQ multiplex PCR; TCRdb has only the in-frame clones, and not every one. The DNA gave D and trimming, while V, J and clone size come from that table. The sample has roughly 200,000 clones; 83% are singletons. This clone was observed a handful of times.

The source material was PBMCs or T cells enriched from blood (not recorded which). The chain links TRBV10-3 to TRBJ1-3; the match to TRBD1 covers 8 bases. The source is a woman in her fifties or sixties who had been exposed to COVID-19. The DNA of the CDR3 is TGTGCCATCAGTGAGAACTGGACAGGGGGAAACACCATATATTTT. Translated, it gives CAISENWTGGNTIYF.